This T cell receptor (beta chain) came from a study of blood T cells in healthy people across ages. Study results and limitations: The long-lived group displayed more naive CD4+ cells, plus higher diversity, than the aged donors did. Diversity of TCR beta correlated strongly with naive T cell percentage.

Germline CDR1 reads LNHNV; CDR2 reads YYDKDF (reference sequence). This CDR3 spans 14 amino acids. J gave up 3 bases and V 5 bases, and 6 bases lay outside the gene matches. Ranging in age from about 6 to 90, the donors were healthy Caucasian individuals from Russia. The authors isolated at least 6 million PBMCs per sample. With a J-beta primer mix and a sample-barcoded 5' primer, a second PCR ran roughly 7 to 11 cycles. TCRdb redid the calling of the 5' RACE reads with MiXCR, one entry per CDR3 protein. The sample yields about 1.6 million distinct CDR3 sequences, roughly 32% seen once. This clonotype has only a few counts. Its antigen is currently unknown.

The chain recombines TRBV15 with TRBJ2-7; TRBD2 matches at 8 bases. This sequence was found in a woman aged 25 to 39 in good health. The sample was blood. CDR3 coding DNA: TGTGCCACCAGCCTAGCGGGCTCTTTCTACGAGCAGTACTTC. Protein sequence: CATSLAGSFYEQYF.